The 3 T cell receptor beta chains reported below all come from one sample, sequenced in a study of OX40 agonist ivuxolimab in advanced cancers. Sequencing was performed with immunoSEQ multiplex PCR; in TCRdb, only in-frame clones are kept and a portion is missing. This table holds about 130,000 clones, roughly 90% found once. The sample consisted of CD4+ or CD8+ T cells sorted from blood, taken in a trial of the OX40 agonist ivuxolimab. The origin of the receptors is an adult with an advanced solid tumor such as melanoma, head and neck, liver or kidney cancer.

The chain employs TRBV27 and TRBJ2-6; D is uncertain. Germline CDR1 and CDR2: MNHEY and SMNVEV (reference sequence). The ends were cut back, 4 bases at V and 0 bases at J, with 19 bases in the middle. CDR3 length: 19 residues. This CDR3 is CASSYWVAVKDSGANVLTF. The CDR3 DNA reads as TGTGCCAGCAGTTATTGGGTGGCCGTGAAAGACTCTGGGGCCAACGTCCTGACTTTC.

The chain combines TRBV6-5 with TRBJ2-2, with 10 bases matching TRBD1. CDR3 length equals 15 residues. Germline V gene data show CDR1 as MNHEY and CDR2 as SVGAGI. J was trimmed by 6 bases and V by 2 bases; bases with no gene match: 3. The CDR3 spells CASSYQGQGAGELFF. The CDR3 nucleotides are TGTGCCAGCAGTTACCAAGGACAGGGGGCCGGGGAGCTGTTTTTT.

This sequence joins TRBV19 and TRBJ2-7; TRBD1 is a possible D gene (6 bases). Trimming left V 5 bases short and J 4 bases short, with 15 bases between. CDR3 length: 14 residues. Germline lookup yields CDR1 LNHDA and CDR2 SQIVND (reference sequence). In DNA, the CDR3 is TGTGCCAGTAGTCCGGCCGGGACACATTACGAGCAGTACTTC. This encodes CASSPAGTHYEQYF. The whole variable domain, filled in from reference TRBV19 and TRBJ2-7, reads DGGITQSPKYLFRKEGQNVTLSCEQNLNHDAMYWYRQDPGQGLRLIYYSQIVNDFQKGDIAEGYSVSREKKESFPLTVTSAQKNPTAFYLCASSPAGTHYEQYFGPGTRLTVT.